This TCR beta chain emerged from a study of response to subunit inactivated influenza vaccine. General study findings and limits: The study's authors posited that every seasonal influenza vaccination enlists few new T cells.

CDR3 length: 16 amino acids. V lost 5 bases, J lost 2 bases, and 22 bases lay in between. Germline CDR1 is DFQATT and CDR2 is SNEGSKA (reference sequence). Ten or more counts support this clonotype. Its antigen is unidentified. TCRdb redid the calling of the RT-PCR reads with MiXCR, one entry per CDR3 protein. Of 500,000 to 750,000 distinct CDR3 sequences detected, around 15% appear once; the ten largest clones hold approximately 10%. This chain links TRBV20-1 with TRBJ2-7; a weak D match, TRBD2 (6 bases). This TCR was sampled from a man over 45 who received an inactivated influenza vaccine. The material sequenced was PBMCs from blood, taken 11 to 12 days after vaccination. CDR3 nucleotide sequence: TGCAGTGCTCGGGATACCTCGGGACTGAACACCTACGAGCAGTACTTC. It encodes CSARDTSGLNTYEQYF.